This is a list of T cell receptor beta chains from one sample in a study of T cells in Graves' hyperthyroidism and ophthalmopathy. Each CDR3 protein gets one entry after TCRdb re-called the multiplex PCR reads with MiXCR. The table includes 500,000 to 750,000 distinct CDR3 sequences, approximately 15% detected once. The specimen was blood. The receptor set was obtained from a woman in her twenties or thirties with Graves' hyperthyroidism. Both conserved end residues are part of each CDR3. A D gene is named only where the DNA matches it firmly. Where a row states a size, it is once, few, many or the class of an expanded clone; other rows omit it.

TRBJ2-1	TRBV27	many	TRBD1	CASSHLRDRVYNEQFF	TGTGCCAGCAGTCACCTCCGGGACAGAGTCTACAATGAGCAGTTCTTC
TRBJ2-1	TRBV28	many	NA	CASRNSKAGRGFF	TGTGCCAGCAGGAACTCTAAGGCGGGAAGGGGGTTCTTC
TRBJ1-2	TRBV6-1	few	NA	CASSEPTVFYGYTF	TGTGCCAGCAGTGAGCCTACAGTGTTCTATGGCTACACCTTC
TRBJ2-3	TRBV28	many	NA	CASSLSGSDTQYF	TGTGCCAGCAGTTTGTCAGGGTCAGATACGCAGTATTTT
TRBJ1-5	TRBV14	NA	NA	CASSQGVRGGFGQPQHF	TGTGCCAGCAGCCAAGGGGTGAGGGGCGGCTTTGGACAGCCCCAGCATTTT
TRBJ1-5	TRBV5-5	many	NA	CASSSDPGPGNQPQHF	TGTGCCAGCAGCTCCGATCCAGGGCCCGGCAATCAGCCCCAGCATTTT
TRBJ1-4	TRBV4-2	NA	TRBD1	CASSRDRLNEKLFF	TGTGCCAGCAGCCGGGACAGGTTGAATGAAAAACTGTTTTTT
TRBJ2-1	TRBV7-2	many	TRBD2	CASSLGLADEYNEQFF	TGTGCCAGCAGCTTGGGACTAGCAGATGAATACAATGAGCAGTTCTTC
TRBJ1-2	TRBV3-1	many	TRBD1	CASSPRDRDRGYTF	TGTGCCAGCAGCCCCCGGGACAGGGATCGTGGCTACACCTTC
TRBJ2-3	TRBV20-1	many	NA	CSADGDSTDTQYF	TGCAGTGCTGATGGGGACAGCACAGATACGCAGTATTTT
TRBJ2-1	TRBV7-3	many	NA	CASSLNGKSSYNEQFF	TGTGCCAGCAGCTTAAACGGGAAGAGCTCCTACAATGAGCAGTTCTTC
TRBJ2-5	TRBV15	many	NA	CATNEDRQETQYF	TGTGCCACCAACGAAGACAGGCAAGAGACCCAGTACTTC
TRBJ2-3	TRBV2	many	NA	CASSIGGTDTQYF	TGTGCCAGCAGCATCGGCGGCACAGATACGCAGTATTTT
TRBJ1-4	TRBV27	NA	NA	CASSPGRVGINEKLFF	TGTGCCAGCAGTCCGGGTCGGGTAGGGATTAATGAAAAACTGTTTTTT
TRBJ2-7	TRBV20-1	few	NA	CSARDNTIPYEQYF	TGCAGTGCTAGAGATAATACTATCCCCTACGAGCAGTACTTC
TRBJ2-1	TRBV10-3	NA	TRBD2	CAISEGTSAVHEQFF	TGTGCCATCAGTGAGGGGACTAGCGCGGTGCATGAGCAGTTCTTC
TRBJ2-7	TRBV6-1	many	NA	CASSEAGFSSYEQYF	TGTGCCAGCAGTGAAGCGGGGTTTAGCTCCTACGAGCAGTACTTC
TRBJ2-7	TRBV7-9	many	TRBD1	CASSSGTGREQYF	TGTGCCAGCAGCTCCGGGACAGGGAGAGAGCAGTACTTC
TRBJ2-7	TRBV2	many	TRBD1	CASRAGGVHYEQYF	TGTGCCAGCAGAGCAGGGGGCGTCCACTACGAGCAGTACTTC
TRBJ1-6	TRBV30	NA	NA	CAWSGAWALHF	TGTGCCTGGAGTGGGGCTTGGGCCCTCCACTTT
TRBJ2-5	TRBV13	NA	NA	CASSQDWGAGETQYF	TGCGCCAGCAGCCAAGATTGGGGGGCAGGAGAGACCCAGTACTTC
TRBJ2-2	TRBV7-3	few	NA	CASSLNPAGNTGELFF	TGTGCCAGCAGCTTAAACCCAGCGGGTAACACCGGGGAGCTGTTTTTT
TRBJ2-5	TRBV9	few	NA	CARRGPSGQYF	TGTGCCAGGAGAGGGCCATCCGGACAGTACTTC
TRBJ1-2	TRBV12-3/TRBV12-4	many	NA	CASSTGPNYGYTF	TGTGCCAGCAGTACAGGCCCTAACTATGGCTACACCTTC
TRBJ2-1	TRBV7-2	NA	TRBD2	CASSLVGLAANEQFF	TGTGCCAGCAGCTTAGTAGGACTAGCGGCCAATGAGCAGTTCTTC
TRBJ1-1	TRBV10-3	NA	NA	CAIRNAITGLGDTEAFF	TGTGCCATCAGGAACGCCATTACGGGACTGGGCGACACTGAAGCTTTCTTT
TRBJ2-4	TRBV6-1	few	TRBD1	CASSNGQGGAKNIQYF	TGTGCCAGCAGTAATGGACAGGGAGGAGCCAAAAACATTCAGTACTTC
TRBJ2-7	TRBV29-1	many	TRBD1	CSVSGTGADPSYEQYF	TGCAGCGTCTCCGGGACAGGGGCCGACCCCTCCTACGAGCAGTACTTC
TRBJ2-5	TRBV7-9	few	TRBD1	CASSPAEETGWNF	TGTGCCAGCAGCCCCGCGGAGGAGACAGGGTGGAACTTC
TRBJ2-1	TRBV20-1	once	NA	CSARDISPTGRSSYNEQFF	TGCAGTGCTAGAGATATCTCCCCCACAGGGCGGAGCTCCTACAATGAGCAGTTCTTC
TRBJ2-3	TRBV3-1	many	NA	CASSQGGVTAQYF	TGTGCCAGCAGCCAAGGTGGTGTGACCGCGCAGTATTTT
TRBJ2-7	TRBV3-1	NA	NA	CARSQSFPYEQYF	TGTGCCCGCAGCCAAAGTTTCCCGTACGAGCAGTACTTC
TRBJ2-7	TRBV7-8	NA	NA	CASSQESGNTYEQYF	TGTGCCAGCAGCCAAGAGTCTGGTAACACCTACGAGCAGTACTTC
TRBJ1-5	TRBV10-3	NA	TRBD1	CATRTGGNQPQHF	TGTGCCACACGGACAGGGGGAAATCAGCCCCAGCATTTT
TRBJ2-3	TRBV5-5	many	NA	CASSSPSDTQYF	TGTGCCAGCAGTTCCCCGTCAGATACGCAGTATTTT
TRBJ2-7	TRBV12-3/TRBV12-4	few	TRBD2	CASSVYGTTNTRQYF	TGTGCCAGCAGTGTCTACGGGACTACTAATACGAGGCAGTACTTC
TRBJ1-5	TRBV4-2	many	TRBD1	CASSQEGQGYSQPQHF	TGTGCCAGCAGCCAAGAGGGACAGGGCTACAGCCAGCCCCAGCATTTT
TRBJ1-5	TRBV15	few	NA	CATSRRGNSNQPQHF	TGTGCCACCAGCAGGAGAGGGAATAGCAATCAGCCCCAGCATTTT
TRBJ1-1	TRBV29-1	NA	NA	CSVVGGDTEAFF	TGCAGCGTTGTAGGGGGGGACACTGAAGCTTTCTTT
TRBJ2-7	TRBV4-2	NA	NA	CVSSQDPAGTPYEQYF	TGTGTCAGCAGCCAAGATCCGGCAGGGACCCCCTACGAGCAGTACTTC
TRBJ1-3	TRBV20-1	NA	NA	CSALPLTVAGNTIYF	TGCAGTGCTCTCCCCCTGACAGTCGCCGGAAACACCATATATTTT
TRBJ2-1	TRBV5-1	few	NA	CASSQVLGFLDNEQFF	TGCGCCAGCAGCCAAGTGTTAGGGTTTTTGGACAATGAGCAGTTCTTC
TRBJ2-7	TRBV12-3/TRBV12-4	many	NA	CASSLGGSGGYEQYF	TGTGCCAGCAGTTTAGGGGGTAGCGGAGGCTACGAGCAGTACTTC
TRBJ1-5	TRBV4-3	NA	NA	CASSQAFYSNQPQHF	TGCGCCAGCAGCCAAGCTTTTTATAGCAATCAGCCCCAGCATTTT
TRBJ2-7	TRBV19	few	TRBD1	CASSIFFGETGSYEQYF	TGTGCCAGTAGTATTTTTTTTGGGGAGACAGGGAGCTACGAGCAGTACTTC
TRBJ2-7	TRBV11-2	many	NA	CASSTKHGRPADSYEQYF	TGTGCCAGCAGTACCAAACATGGGCGACCGGCCGACTCCTACGAGCAGTACTTC